This TCR beta chain was recovered during a study of cytomegalovirus exposure and HLA in healthy donors. General study results and limits: Reports described diagnosis of cytomegalovirus status by the classifier as highly specific and sensitive. Among donors in an Asian-associated ancestry cluster, a later analysis reportedly found fewer N-insertions than the approximately 700-donor mean. Certain indistinguishable V segments, among them TRBV6-2 and TRBV6-3, were excluded. Confirmation in vitro established that a few CMV-associated chains were specific for CMV antigens.

The CDR3 is made up of 15 amino acids. Germline CDR1 is SEHNR and CDR2 is FQNEAQ (reference sequence). V gave up 5 bases and J gave up 6 bases; unmatched junction bases: 6. PCR was performed using 60 Vbeta and 13 Jbeta primers. Data came from immunoSEQ multiplex PCR; TCRdb stores just in-frame clones and leaves some out. The sample yields around 80,000 clones, about three quarters seen once. As concerns this clone: Its antigen is unidentified.

This TCR was recovered from a man aged 35-49 years in good health and CMV-seronegative. The sequenced sample consisted of PBMCs. The rearrangement uses TRBV7-9 and TRBJ2-7, with 14 bases identical to TRBD2. The CDR3 sequence is CASSKGTSGRFEQYF. CDR3 DNA: TGTGCCAGCAGCAAGGGGACTAGCGGGAGATTCGAGCAGTACTTC.